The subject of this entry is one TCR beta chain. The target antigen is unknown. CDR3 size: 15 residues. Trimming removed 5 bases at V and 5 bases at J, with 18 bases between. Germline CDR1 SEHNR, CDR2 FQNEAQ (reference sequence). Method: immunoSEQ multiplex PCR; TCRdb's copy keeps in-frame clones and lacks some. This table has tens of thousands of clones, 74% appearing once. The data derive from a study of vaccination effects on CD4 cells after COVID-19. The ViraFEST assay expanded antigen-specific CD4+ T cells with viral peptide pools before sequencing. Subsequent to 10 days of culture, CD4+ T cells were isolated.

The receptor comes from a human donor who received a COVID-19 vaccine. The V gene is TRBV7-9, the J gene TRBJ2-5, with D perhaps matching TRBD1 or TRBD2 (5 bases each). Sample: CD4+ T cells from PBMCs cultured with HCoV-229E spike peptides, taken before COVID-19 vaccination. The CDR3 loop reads CASSRGVRVEETQYF. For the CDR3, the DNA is TGTGCCAGCAGCCGAGGGGTCCGGGTAGAGGAGACCCAGTACTTC.